The TCR beta chain described here comes from a study of cytomegalovirus exposure and HLA in healthy donors. CDR1 is SGHDT and CDR2 is YYEEEE in the germline V gene. The CDR3 covers 15 residues. Trimming cost V 4 bases and J 1 base, with 15 bases left between them. The PCR employed 60 Vbeta primers together with 13 Jbeta primers. The repertoire was sequenced with immunoSEQ multiplex PCR; TCRdb's copy has only in-frame clones and lacks some. The sample lists 95,000 to 100,000 clones; over 60% were seen once. The origin of this receptor is a female donor in good health and CMV-seronegative. The V and J genes are TRBV5-6 and TRBJ2-7; D may be TRBD2 (7 bases). Source material: PBMCs. The CDR3 region has the DNA TGTGCCAGCAGCCCTGTGGGGGGGGCTTCCTACGAGCAGTACTTC. This gives the protein CASSPVGGASYEQYF. Together with reference TRBV5-6 and TRBJ2-7, the CDR3 gives the full variable domain: DAGVTQSPTHLIKTRGQQVTLRCSPKSGHDTVSWYQQALGQGPQFIFQYYEEEERQRGNFPDRFSGHQFPNYSSELNVNALLLGDSALYLCASSPVGGASYEQYFGPGTRLTVT.